These 23 T cell receptor beta chains were sequenced from one sample in a study of blood T cell repertoires in COVID-19 (dated by TCRdb to between 2020 and 2021). Library preparation used the immunoSEQ multiplex PCR assay. Here the immuneACCESS table is served through TCRdb, limited to in-frame sequences with V and J called. Missing clones are a known gap in these copies; in checked studies unresolved V genes cover under half, and the rest lacks a known reason. Counted in this sample were 55,000 to 80,000 clones; around 74% of them appeared once. Jointly, the top ten make up over 25% of the sample. Sequenced: peripheral blood. These receptors came from a woman at least 80 years old with acute or convalescent COVID-19.

The chain joins TRBV6-4 to TRBJ2-2; 12 nucleotides agree with TRBD2. The germline V gene encodes CDR1 MRHNA and CDR2 SNTAGT. The CDR3 sequence is 15 residues long. V was clipped by 5 bases and J by 5 bases; unmatched bases: 3. The CDR3 DNA sequence: TGTGCCAGCAGTCTAGCGGGAGGGGATACCGGGGAGCTGTTTTTT. This translates into CASSLAGGDTGELFF.

The rearrangement links TRBV29-1 to TRBJ2-1; possibly TRBD2 for D (6 bases). With 6 bases removed from V and 4 bases from J, the gap between germline ends came to 7 bases. CDR3 length: 11 residues. CDR1 is SQVTM and CDR2 is ANQGSEA in the germline V gene. CDR3 bases: TGCAGCGTGGGACTGTACAATGAGCAGTTCTTC. It specifies CSVGLYNEQFF.

The chain is built from TRBV3-1 (or the pseudogene TRBV3-2) and TRBJ2-1, with 9 bases fitting TRBD1. CDR1 is LGHDT, CDR2 YNNKEL, per germline (reference sequence). V was clipped by 0 bases and J by 6 bases; unmatched bases: 3. This CDR3 comprises 15 residues. The CDR3 spells CASSQERTGVNEQFF. The DNA of the CDR3 is TGTGCCAGCAGCCAAGAGCGGACAGGGGTCAATGAGCAGTTCTTC.

J is TRBJ2-6 and V is TRBV3-1 (or the pseudogene TRBV3-2); D may be TRBD1 (5 bases). Germline V lookup: CDR1 LGHDT, CDR2 YNNKEL (reference sequence). Trimming shortened V by 6 bases and J by 0 bases, and 6 bases separated the two germline ends. CDR3 length: 14 amino acids. The CDR3 sequence is CASRTASGANVLTF. The DNA for the CDR3 is TGTGCCAGCAGGACAGCCTCTGGGGCCAACGTCCTGACTTTC.

The chain links TRBV19 to TRBJ2-1, with 10 bases lining up with TRBD2. Trimming took 2 bases from V and 6 from J; bases not matched to a gene: 4. CDR1 is LNHDA and CDR2 is SQIVND in the germline V gene (reference sequence). CDR3 length equals 15 residues. In DNA form, the CDR3 reads TGTGCCAGTAGTATAATAGCGGGAGGAGGCAATGAGCAGTTCTTC. It is translated as CASSIIAGGGNEQFF.

The chain carries TRBV7-9 and TRBJ2-3; TRBD1 might be the D (6 bases). CDR1 and CDR2 from the germline V gene are SEHNR and FQNEAQ (reference sequence). Trimming pared 5 bases from V and 5 bases from J, leaving 11 bases between. The CDR3 runs 13 residues. CDR3 nucleotides: TGTGCCAGCAGCCCCACAGGGAGAGATACGCAGTATTTT. Translation gives CASSPTGRDTQYF.

This sequence joins TRBV4-2 and TRBJ2-3, with 10 bases fitting TRBD2. The germline CDR1 and CDR2 sequences are LGHNA and YNFKEQ. The J segment lost 4 bases and the V segment lost 0 bases, leaving 16 bases of the junction unmatched. The CDR3 has 20 amino acids. CDR3 protein: CASSQDFAAGGLGGADTQYF. The CDR3 coding sequence is TGTGCCAGCAGCCAAGATTTCGCAGCGGGAGGGTTGGGGGGTGCAGATACGCAGTATTTT.

This chain joins TRBV7-2 and TRBJ2-7; TRBD1 matches at 8 bases. The CDR3 is 14 residues long. Germline loops: CDR1 SGHTA, CDR2 FQGNSA. V shed 5 bases and J 1 base; nucleotides not matched to a gene: 4. The CDR3 DNA reads TGTGCCAGCAGCGCCCAGGGGGCGTCCTACGAGCAGTACTTC. Translation: CASSAQGASYEQYF.

The chain is built from TRBV30 and TRBJ2-7; TRBD2 might be the D (6 bases). V lost 5 bases and J lost 3, with 17 bases in between. The CDR3 loop spans 14 amino acids. CDR1 is GTSNPN, CDR2 SVGIG, per germline (reference sequence). CDR3 sequence: CAWGRVRENYEQYF. The CDR3 DNA is TGTGCCTGGGGGCGCGTTCGGGAGAACTACGAGCAGTACTTC.

The rearrangement uses TRBV19 and TRBJ1-5, with TRBD1 matching 7 bases. J gave up 3 bases and V 6 bases, and 8 bases lay outside the gene matches. The germline CDR1 and CDR2 sequences are LNHDA and SQIVND (reference sequence). The CDR3 has 15 residues. CDR3 DNA sequence: TGTGCCAGTAGCCCCCAGGGGGTCACCAATCAGCCCCAGCATTTT. Protein sequence: CASSPQGVTNQPQHF.

The rearrangement links TRBV5-6 to TRBJ1-5; the match to TRBD1 covers 7 bases. Trimming took 4 bases from V and 2 from J; bases not matched to a gene: 3. CDR1 and CDR2 from the germline V gene are SGHDT and YYEEEE. CDR3 length: 14 amino acids. This CDR3 reads CASSTGQGNQPQHF. CDR3 DNA sequence: TGTGCCAGCAGCACCGGACAGGGCAATCAGCCCCAGCATTTT.

The chain carries TRBV5-1 and TRBJ2-7; TRBD2 aligns across 7 bases. V shed 1 base and J 0 bases; nucleotides not matched to a gene: 4. The germline gives CDR1 SGHRS, CDR2 YFSETQ. The CDR3 has 15 amino acids. This CDR3 reads CASSLSSGSSYEQYF. The CDR3 region has the DNA TGCGCCAGCAGCTTGTCTAGCGGTAGCTCCTACGAGCAGTACTTC.

V gene TRBV28 combines with J gene TRBJ2-7; 10 bases match TRBD2. The CDR3 is 16 residues long. The germline V gene has CDR1 MDHEN and CDR2 SYDVKM. The J segment lost 4 bases and the V segment lost 7 bases, leaving 13 bases of the junction unmatched. The CDR3 DNA reads TGTGCCAGCAACATAGCGGGAGGCCCTCCCGAATACGAGCAGTACTTC. It specifies CASNIAGGPPEYEQYF.

This clone showed up just a few times. V gene TRBV19 combines with J gene TRBJ2-2; the match to TRBD1 covers 10 bases. CDR1 and CDR2 from the germline V gene are LNHDA and SQIVND (reference sequence). Trimming at V came to 5 bases and at J to 4 bases, leaving 4 bases not matched to a gene. CDR3 length equals 15 residues. The CDR3 sequence is CASSPRTGGTGELFF. CDR3 bases: TGTGCCAGTAGTCCCAGGACAGGGGGCACCGGGGAGCTGTTTTTT.

The chain couples TRBV6-1 to TRBJ2-3; 9 bases line up with TRBD1. Germline-derived CDR1 and CDR2 are MNHNS and SASEGT. Germline trimming cut 4 bases from V and 2 bases from J; bases unmatched to any gene: 10. The CDR3 is 17 residues long. Here the CDR3 reads CASSGPSGTGPTDTQYF. In nucleotides, the CDR3 is TGTGCCAGCAGTGGCCCTTCCGGGACAGGGCCCACAGATACGCAGTATTTT.

V and J are TRBV5-1 and TRBJ2-5; D is perhaps TRBD1 (5 bases). Germline CDR1 SGHRS, CDR2 YFSETQ. The CDR3 consists of 12 residues. Deletions cut 4 bases from V and 5 bases from J, with 9 bases between. The CDR3 region is CASSRGYETQYF. The DNA for the CDR3 is TGCGCCAGCAGCAGGGGTTACGAGACCCAGTACTTC.

The genes are TRBV7-3 and TRBJ2-2, with 7 bases matching TRBD2. This CDR3 contains 14 residues. V dropped 3 bases and J dropped 4; count of bases not matched to a gene: 2. CDR1 is SGHTA and CDR2 is FQGTGA in the germline V gene. CDR3 loop: CASSFGGSTGELFF. The CDR3 region has the DNA TGTGCCAGCAGCTTTGGCGGGAGCACCGGGGAGCTGTTTTTT.

The CDR3 protein is CATSSGGLAGGDNEQFF. The CDR3 DNA is TGTGCCACCAGTTCTGGCGGACTAGCGGGAGGAGACAATGAGCAGTTCTTC. V and J are TRBV24-1 and TRBJ2-1; TRBD2 aligns across 14 bases. The CDR3 totals 17 residues. Germline CDR1 is KGHDR and CDR2 is SFDVKD. V was clipped by 6 bases and J by 5 bases; unmatched bases: 8.

This clone was detected once. The CDR3 region is CASSPISGDNEQFF. The CDR3 region has the DNA TGTGCCAGCTCACCGATAAGCGGAGACAATGAGCAGTTCTTC. This chain connects TRBV18 to TRBJ2-1; TRBD2 is a possible D gene (5 bases). Germline V gene data show CDR1 as KGHSH and CDR2 as LQKENI. There are 14 residues in the CDR3. V was shortened by 3 bases and J by 5 bases, with 11 bases between the two germline ends.

The gene calls are TRBV5-4 and TRBJ2-7; 8 nucleotides line up with TRBD1. This CDR3 has 15 amino acids. CDR1 and CDR2 from the germline V gene are SGHNT and YYREEE (reference sequence). The junction had 4 bases not matched to a gene; V was cut back by 0 bases and J by 2 bases. The CDR3 DNA reads as TGTGCCAGCAGCTTGGCAGGGGGCACTACCTACGAGCAGTACTTC. Translated: CASSLAGGTTYEQYF.

This clone is a singleton in its sample. V gene TRBV19 combines with J gene TRBJ2-1; D remains ambiguous. Germline assignment: CDR1 LNHDA and CDR2 SQIVND (reference sequence). V gave up 8 bases and J gave up 4 bases, with 15 bases separating them. This CDR3 has 14 amino acids. CDR3 bases: TGTGCCAGTGTTAGCTCGGCGAGATACAATGAGCAGTTCTTC. Amino acids: CASVSSARYNEQFF.

This clone occurred a few times. V gene TRBV27 combines with J gene TRBJ2-1, with no clear D. Germline CDR1 is MNHEY and CDR2 is SMNVEV (reference sequence). This CDR3 has 15 residues. Trimming left V 8 bases short and J 0 bases short, with 14 bases between. In nucleotides, the CDR3 is TGTGCCAGCGGCGAGAGGATGAGCTCCTACAATGAGCAGTTCTTC. Protein: CASGERMSSYNEQFF.

The chain is built from TRBV7-3 and TRBJ2-5, with D perhaps matching TRBD1 (5 bases). Germline V gene sequence: CDR1 SGHTA, CDR2 FQGTGA. With 5 bases removed from V and 7 bases from J, the gap between germline ends came to 17 bases. This CDR3 spans 14 amino acids. The CDR3 sequence is CASSPSRATGTQYF. The DNA for the CDR3 is TGTGCCAGCAGCCCGAGCCGGGCCACAGGGACCCAGTACTTC.